The clone carrying this T cell receptor beta chain was recorded once. This CDR3 is 14 amino acids long. V lost 4 bases and J lost 0, with 7 bases in between. The germline V gene has CDR1 SGHRS and CDR2 YFSETQ. Method: immunoSEQ multiplex PCR; TCRdb's copy keeps in-frame clones and lacks some. The table includes around 83,000 clones, just under 90% detected once. The source of the sample is a study of siplizumab effects on memory and regulatory T cells. The sequenced material came from CD4+ T cells sorted from blood. V gene TRBV5-1 combines with J gene TRBJ1-4; D is uncertain. The origin of this receptor is a human donor in good health. Written as DNA, the CDR3 is TGCGCCAGCAGCCCGGAACCAACTAATGAAAAACTGTTTTTT. Translated: CASSPEPTNEKLFF.